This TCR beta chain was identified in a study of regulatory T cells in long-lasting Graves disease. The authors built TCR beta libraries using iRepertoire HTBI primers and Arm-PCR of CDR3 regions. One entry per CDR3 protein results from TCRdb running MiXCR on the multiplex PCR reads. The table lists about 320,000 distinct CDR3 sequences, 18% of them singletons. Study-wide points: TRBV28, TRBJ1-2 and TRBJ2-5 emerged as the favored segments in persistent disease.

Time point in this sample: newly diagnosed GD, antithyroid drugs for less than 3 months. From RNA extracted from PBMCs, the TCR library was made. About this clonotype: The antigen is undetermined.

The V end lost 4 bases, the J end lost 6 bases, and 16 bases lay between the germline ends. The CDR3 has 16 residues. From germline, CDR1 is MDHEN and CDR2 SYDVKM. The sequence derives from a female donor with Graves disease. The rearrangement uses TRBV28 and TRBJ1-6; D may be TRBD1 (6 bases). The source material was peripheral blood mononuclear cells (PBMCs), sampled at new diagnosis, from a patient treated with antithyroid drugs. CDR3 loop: CASSSRGRIRNSPLHF. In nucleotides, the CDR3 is TGTGCCAGCAGTTCTCGGGGGCGCATCCGTAATTCACCCCTCCACTTT. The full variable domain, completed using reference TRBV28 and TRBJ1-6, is DVKVTQSSRYLVKRTGEKVFLECVQDMDHENMFWYRQDPGLGLRLIYFSYDVKMKEKGDIPEGYSVSREKKERFSLILESASTNQTSMYLCASSSRGRIRNSPLHFGNGTRLTVT.